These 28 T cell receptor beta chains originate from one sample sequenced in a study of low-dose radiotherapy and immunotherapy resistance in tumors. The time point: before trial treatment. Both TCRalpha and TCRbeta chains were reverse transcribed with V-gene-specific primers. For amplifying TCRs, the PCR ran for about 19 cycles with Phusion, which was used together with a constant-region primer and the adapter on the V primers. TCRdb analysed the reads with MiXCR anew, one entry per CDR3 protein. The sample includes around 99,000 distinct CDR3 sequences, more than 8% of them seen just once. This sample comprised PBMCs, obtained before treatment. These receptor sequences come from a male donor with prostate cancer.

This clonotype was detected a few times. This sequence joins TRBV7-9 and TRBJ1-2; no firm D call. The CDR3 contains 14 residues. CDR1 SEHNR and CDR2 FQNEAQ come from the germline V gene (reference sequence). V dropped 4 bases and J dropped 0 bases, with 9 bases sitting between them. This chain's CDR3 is CASSSIGANYGYTF. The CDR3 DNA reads TGTGCCAGCAGCTCTATAGGAGCTAACTATGGCTACACCTTC.

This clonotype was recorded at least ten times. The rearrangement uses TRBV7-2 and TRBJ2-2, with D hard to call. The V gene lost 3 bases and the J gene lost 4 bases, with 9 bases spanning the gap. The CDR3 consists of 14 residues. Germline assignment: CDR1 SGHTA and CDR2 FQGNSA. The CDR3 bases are TGTGCCAGCAGCTTGGCAGTCCTCACCGGGGAGCTGTTTTTT. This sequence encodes CASSLAVLTGELFF. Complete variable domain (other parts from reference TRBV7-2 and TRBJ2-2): GAGVSQSPSNKVTEKGKDVELRCDPISGHTALYWYRQSLGQGLEFLIYFQGNSAPDKSGLPSDRFSAERTGGSVSTLTIQRTQQEDSAVYLCASSLAVLTGELFFGEGSRLTVL.

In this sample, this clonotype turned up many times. The CDR3 DNA reads as TGTGCCAGCTCACCACGGGAACTAGCCACTGAAGCTTTCTTT. Translating gives CASSPRELATEAFF. J is TRBJ1-1 and V is TRBV18; D gene ambiguous. The CDR3 is made up of 14 amino acids. V was cut by 1 base and J by 4 bases, with 10 bases left in between. CDR1 and CDR2 from the germline V gene are KGHSH and LQKENI.

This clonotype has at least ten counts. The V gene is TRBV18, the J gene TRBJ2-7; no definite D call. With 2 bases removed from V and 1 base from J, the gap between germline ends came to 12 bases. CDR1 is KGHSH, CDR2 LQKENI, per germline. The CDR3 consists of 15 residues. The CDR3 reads CASSPATAISYEQYF. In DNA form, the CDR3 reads TGTGCCAGCTCACCAGCCACAGCGATTTCCTACGAGCAGTACTTC.

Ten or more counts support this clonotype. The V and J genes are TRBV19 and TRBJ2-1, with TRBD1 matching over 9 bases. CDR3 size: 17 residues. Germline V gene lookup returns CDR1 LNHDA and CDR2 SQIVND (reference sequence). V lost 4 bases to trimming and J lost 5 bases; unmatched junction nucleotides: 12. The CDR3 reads CASSKLPGQGKNNEQFF. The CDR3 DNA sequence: TGTGCCAGTAGTAAACTCCCGGGACAGGGAAAAAACAATGAGCAGTTCTTC.

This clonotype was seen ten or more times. The CDR3 nucleotides read TGTGCCAGCAGCTTAGAACTTGGGGAGCAGTACTTC. Translating it yields CASSLELGEQYF. The chain uses TRBV7-2 and TRBJ2-7; D unclear. Germline V gene sequence: CDR1 SGHTA, CDR2 FQGNSA. The CDR3 runs to 12 residues. V was cut by 1 base and J by 7 bases, with 8 bases left in between.

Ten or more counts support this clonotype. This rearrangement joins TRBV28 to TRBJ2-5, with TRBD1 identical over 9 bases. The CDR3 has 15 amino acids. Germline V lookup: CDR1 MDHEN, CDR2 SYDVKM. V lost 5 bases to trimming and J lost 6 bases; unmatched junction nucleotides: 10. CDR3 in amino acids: CASSVITGTGKTQYF. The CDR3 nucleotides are TGTGCCAGCAGTGTCATTACCGGGACAGGGAAGACCCAGTACTTC.

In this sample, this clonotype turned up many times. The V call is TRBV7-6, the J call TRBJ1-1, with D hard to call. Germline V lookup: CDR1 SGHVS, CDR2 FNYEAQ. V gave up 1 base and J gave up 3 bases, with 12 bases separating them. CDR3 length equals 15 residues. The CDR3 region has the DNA TGTGCCAGCAGCTTAGAGGCAGTCGTGGACACTGAAGCTTTCTTT. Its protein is CASSLEAVVDTEAFF.

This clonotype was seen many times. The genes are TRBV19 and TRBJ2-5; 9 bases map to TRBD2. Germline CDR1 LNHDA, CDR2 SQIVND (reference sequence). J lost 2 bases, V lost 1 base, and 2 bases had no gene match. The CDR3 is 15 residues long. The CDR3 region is CASSIATSGQETQYF. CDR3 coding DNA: TGTGCCAGTAGTATAGCCACTAGCGGGCAAGAGACCCAGTACTTC.

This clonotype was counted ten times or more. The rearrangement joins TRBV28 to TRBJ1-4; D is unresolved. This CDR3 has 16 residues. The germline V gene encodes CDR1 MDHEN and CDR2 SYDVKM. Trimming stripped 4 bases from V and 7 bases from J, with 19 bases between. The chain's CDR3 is CASSSPWWEDFEKLFF. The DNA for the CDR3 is TGTGCCAGCAGTTCCCCGTGGTGGGAAGATTTTGAAAAACTGTTTTTT.

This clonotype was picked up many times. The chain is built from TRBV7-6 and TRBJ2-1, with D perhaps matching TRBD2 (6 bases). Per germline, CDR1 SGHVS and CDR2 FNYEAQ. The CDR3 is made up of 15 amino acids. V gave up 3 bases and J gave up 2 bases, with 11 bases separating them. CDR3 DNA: TGTGCCAGCAGCTTGTCTGCGGGACCCTACAATGAGCAGTTCTTC. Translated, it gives CASSLSAGPYNEQFF.

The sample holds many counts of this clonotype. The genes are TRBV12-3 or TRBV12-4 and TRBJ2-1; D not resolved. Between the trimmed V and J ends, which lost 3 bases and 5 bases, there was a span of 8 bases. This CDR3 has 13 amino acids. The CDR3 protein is CASSFGDNNEQFF. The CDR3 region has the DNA TGTGCCAGCAGTTTTGGGGATAACAATGAGCAGTTCTTC.

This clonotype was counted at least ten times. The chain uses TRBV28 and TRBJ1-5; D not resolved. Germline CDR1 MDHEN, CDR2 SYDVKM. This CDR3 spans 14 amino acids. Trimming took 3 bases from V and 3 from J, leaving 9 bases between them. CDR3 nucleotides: TGTGCCAGCAGTTTCCCCCTACTCAATCAGCCCCAGCATTTT. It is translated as CASSFPLLNQPQHF.

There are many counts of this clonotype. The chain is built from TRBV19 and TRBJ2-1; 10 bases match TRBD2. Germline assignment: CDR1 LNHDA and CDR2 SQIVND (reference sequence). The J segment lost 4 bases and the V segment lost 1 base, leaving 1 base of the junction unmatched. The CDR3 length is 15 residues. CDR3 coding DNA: TGTGCCAGTAGTATAGTACTAGCGGGATACAATGAGCAGTTCTTC. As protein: CASSIVLAGYNEQFF.

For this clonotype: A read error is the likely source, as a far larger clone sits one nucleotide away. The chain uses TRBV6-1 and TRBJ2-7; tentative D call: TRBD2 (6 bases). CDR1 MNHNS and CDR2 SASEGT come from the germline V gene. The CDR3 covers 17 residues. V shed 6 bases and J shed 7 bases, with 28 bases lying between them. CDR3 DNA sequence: TGTGCCAGCAGCCTCTTGGGTGGCGGGAACTCCTACAATGAGCAGTACTTC. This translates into CASSLLGGGNSYNEQYF.

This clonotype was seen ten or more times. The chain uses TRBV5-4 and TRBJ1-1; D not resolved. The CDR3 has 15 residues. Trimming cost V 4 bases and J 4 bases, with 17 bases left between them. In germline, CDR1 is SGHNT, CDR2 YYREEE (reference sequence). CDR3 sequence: CASSQPSGGSTEAFF. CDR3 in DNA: TGTGCCAGCAGCCAGCCCTCGGGAGGGAGCACTGAAGCTTTCTTT.

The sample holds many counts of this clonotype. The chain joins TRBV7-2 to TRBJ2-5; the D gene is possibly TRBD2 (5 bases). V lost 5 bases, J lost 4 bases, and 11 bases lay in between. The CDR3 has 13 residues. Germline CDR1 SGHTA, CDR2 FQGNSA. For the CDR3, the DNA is TGTGCCAGCAGCCTACTCGGAGGAGAGACCCAGTACTTC. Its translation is CASSLLGGETQYF.

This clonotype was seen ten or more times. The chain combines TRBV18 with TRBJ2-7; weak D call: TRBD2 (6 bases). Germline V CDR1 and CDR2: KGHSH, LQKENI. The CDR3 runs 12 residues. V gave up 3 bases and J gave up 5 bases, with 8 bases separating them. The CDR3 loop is CASSPTRDEQYF. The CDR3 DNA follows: TGTGCCAGCTCACCGACTAGAGACGAGCAGTACTTC.

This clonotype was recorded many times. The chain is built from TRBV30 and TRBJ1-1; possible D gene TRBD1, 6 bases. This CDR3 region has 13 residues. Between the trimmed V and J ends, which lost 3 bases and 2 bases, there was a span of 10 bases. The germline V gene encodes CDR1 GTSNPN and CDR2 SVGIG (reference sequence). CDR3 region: CAWRLQGNTEAFF. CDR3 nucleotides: TGTGCCTGGAGATTACAGGGTAACACTGAAGCTTTCTTT. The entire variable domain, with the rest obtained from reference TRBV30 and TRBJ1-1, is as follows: SQTIHQWPATLVQPVGSPLSLECTVEGTSNPNLYWYRQAAGRGLQLLFYSVGIGQISSEVPQNLSASRPQDRQFILSSKKLLLSDSGFYLCAWRLQGNTEAFFGQGTRLTVV.

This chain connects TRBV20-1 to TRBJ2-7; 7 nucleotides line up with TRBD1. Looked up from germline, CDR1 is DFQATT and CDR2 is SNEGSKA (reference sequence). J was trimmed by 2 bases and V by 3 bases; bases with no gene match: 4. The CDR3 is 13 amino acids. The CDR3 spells CSASRQGAYEQYF. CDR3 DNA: TGCAGTGCTAGTAGGCAGGGGGCCTACGAGCAGTACTTC.

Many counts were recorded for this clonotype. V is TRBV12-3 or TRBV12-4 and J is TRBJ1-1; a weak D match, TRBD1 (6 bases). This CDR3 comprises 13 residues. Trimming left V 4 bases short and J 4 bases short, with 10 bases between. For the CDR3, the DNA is TGTGCCAGCAGTTACAGGGAGGGCACTGAAGCTTTCTTT. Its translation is CASSYREGTEAFF.

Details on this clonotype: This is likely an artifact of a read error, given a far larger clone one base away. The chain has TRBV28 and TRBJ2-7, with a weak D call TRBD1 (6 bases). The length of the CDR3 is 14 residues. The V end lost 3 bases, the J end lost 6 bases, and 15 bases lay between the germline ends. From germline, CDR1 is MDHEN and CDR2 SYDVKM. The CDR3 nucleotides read TGTGCCAGCAGTTTTCCGAGACAGGCACTCGAGCAGTACTTC. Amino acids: CASSFPRQALEQYF.

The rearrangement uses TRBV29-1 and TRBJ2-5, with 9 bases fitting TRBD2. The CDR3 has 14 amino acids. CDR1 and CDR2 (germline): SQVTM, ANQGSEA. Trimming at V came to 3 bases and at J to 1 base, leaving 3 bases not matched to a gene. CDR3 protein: CSVDPSGIQETQYF. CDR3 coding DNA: TGCAGCGTTGACCCTAGCGGGATCCAAGAGACCCAGTACTTC.

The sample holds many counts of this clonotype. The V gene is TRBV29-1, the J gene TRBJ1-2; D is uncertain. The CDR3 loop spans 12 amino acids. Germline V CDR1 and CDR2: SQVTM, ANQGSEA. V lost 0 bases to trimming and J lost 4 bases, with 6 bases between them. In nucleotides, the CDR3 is TGCAGCGTTGAAGAGGGCTTCTATGGCTACACCTTC. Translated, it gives CSVEEGFYGYTF.

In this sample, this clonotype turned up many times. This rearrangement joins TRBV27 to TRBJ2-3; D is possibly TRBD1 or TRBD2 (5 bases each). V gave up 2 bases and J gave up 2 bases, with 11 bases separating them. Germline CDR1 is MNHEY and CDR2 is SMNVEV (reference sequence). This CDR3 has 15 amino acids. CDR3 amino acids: CASSLDQGPTDTQYF. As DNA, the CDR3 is TGTGCCAGCAGTTTAGACCAGGGACCCACAGATACGCAGTATTTT.

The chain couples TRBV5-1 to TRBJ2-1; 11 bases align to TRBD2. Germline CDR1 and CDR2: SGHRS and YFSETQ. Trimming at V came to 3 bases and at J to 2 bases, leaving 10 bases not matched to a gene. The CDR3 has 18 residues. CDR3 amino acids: CASSSSGRSPGPYNEQFF. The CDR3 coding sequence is TGCGCCAGCAGCTCTAGCGGGAGGTCCCCCGGTCCCTACAATGAGCAGTTCTTC.

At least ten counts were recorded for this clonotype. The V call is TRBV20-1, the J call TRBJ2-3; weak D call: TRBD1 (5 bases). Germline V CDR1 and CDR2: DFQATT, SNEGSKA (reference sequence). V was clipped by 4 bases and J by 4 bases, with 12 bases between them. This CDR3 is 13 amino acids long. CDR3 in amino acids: CSAKNTGPDTQYF. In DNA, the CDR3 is TGCAGTGCTAAGAATACAGGACCAGATACGCAGTATTTT.

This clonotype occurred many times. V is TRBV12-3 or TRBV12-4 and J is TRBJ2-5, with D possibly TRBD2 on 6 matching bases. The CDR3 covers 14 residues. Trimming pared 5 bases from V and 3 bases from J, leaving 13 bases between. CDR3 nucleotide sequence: TGTGCCAGCAGTCGGGCGGGAAATAAAGAGACCCAGTACTTC. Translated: CASSRAGNKETQYF.